Below, 25 T cell receptor beta chains from the same sample are listed, as sequenced in a study of cytomegalovirus exposure and HLA in healthy donors. Primers: 60 Vbeta forward and 13 Jbeta reverse. Assay used: immunoSEQ multiplex PCR; TCRdb lists only in-frame clones, some missing. The sample yields over 200,000 clones, about 81% seen once. Sequenced input: PBMCs. The receptors were gathered from a woman aged 40 to 50 in good health and CMV-seropositive.

The chain links TRBV7-9 to TRBJ1-2; perhaps TRBD1 as D (6 bases). The CDR3 is made up of 16 amino acids. Deletions cut 5 bases from V and 0 bases from J, with 16 bases between. Germline values: CDR1 SEHNR, CDR2 FQNEAQ (reference sequence). The CDR3 protein is CASSIKQGVANYGYTF. CDR3 nucleotides: TGTGCCAGCAGCATAAAACAGGGTGTGGCTAACTATGGCTACACCTTC.

The chain is built from TRBV6-5 and TRBJ1-5; TRBD1 aligns across 9 bases. Per germline, CDR1 MNHEY and CDR2 SVGAGI. CDR3 length: 15 amino acids. V lost 6 bases, J lost 6 bases, and 9 bases stayed unmatched. CDR3: CASRQGAFVRQPQHF. In DNA, the CDR3 is TGTGCCAGCAGACAGGGGGCATTTGTCCGTCAGCCCCAGCATTTT.

The chain has TRBV18 and TRBJ1-3; perhaps TRBD1 as D (6 bases). The CDR3 length is 14 residues. V dropped 3 bases and J dropped 1 base, with 7 bases sitting between them. Looked up from germline, CDR1 is KGHSH and CDR2 is LQKENI. CDR3 DNA: TGTGCCAGCTCACCCGACAGGTCTGGAAACACCATATATTTT. It translates to CASSPDRSGNTIYF.

This rearrangement joins TRBV30 to TRBJ2-1, with 9 bases that match TRBD2. The CDR3 contains 12 residues. In germline, CDR1 is GTSNPN, CDR2 SVGIG (reference sequence). V gave up 2 bases and J gave up 10 bases; unmatched junction bases: 3. This CDR3 is CAWSWAGGEQFF. As DNA, the CDR3 is TGTGCCTGGAGTTGGGCGGGGGGGGAGCAGTTCTTC.

The chain links TRBV2 to TRBJ2-1; tentatively, D is TRBD2 (6 bases). The germline V gene has CDR1 SNHLY and CDR2 FYNNEI. The CDR3 is 17 residues long. The V gene lost 5 bases and the J gene lost 4 bases, with 21 bases spanning the gap. CDR3 region: CASSLQSGLENYNEQFF. The CDR3 bases are TGTGCCAGCAGTCTCCAATCGGGACTTGAGAATTACAATGAGCAGTTCTTC.

The chain uses TRBV30 and TRBJ1-5, with D uncertain. This CDR3 is 14 amino acids long. Germline V gene data show CDR1 as GTSNPN and CDR2 as SVGIG (reference sequence). V lost 2 bases, J lost 0 bases, and 8 bases lay in between. This chain's CDR3 is CAWSLFSSNQPQHF. CDR3 nucleotides: TGTGCCTGGAGTCTTTTCAGTAGCAATCAGCCCCAGCATTTT.

V gene TRBV4-3 combines with J gene TRBJ2-3; D possibly corresponds to TRBD2 (6 bases). Trimming took off 1 base at V and 2 bases at J, with 7 bases between the two ends. CDR1 and CDR2 from the germline V gene are LGHNA and YSLEER. CDR3 length equals 14 residues. The CDR3 region is CASSQAGVTDTQYF. The CDR3 DNA reads TGCGCCAGCAGCCAAGCGGGGGTCACAGATACGCAGTATTTT.

This chain connects TRBV7-2 to TRBJ1-1, with D tentatively TRBD1 (6 bases). The length of the CDR3 is 14 residues. Looked up from germline, CDR1 is SGHTA and CDR2 is FQGNSA. Trimming stripped 4 bases from V and 1 base from J, with 10 bases between. The CDR3 bases are TGTGCCAGCAGCTCTCAGGGGCGGAACACTGAAGCTTTCTTT. It yields the protein CASSSQGRNTEAFF. The complete variable domain, with remaining parts taken from reference TRBV7-2 and TRBJ1-1, reads GAGVSQSPSNKVTEKGKDVELRCDPISGHTALYWYRQSLGQGLEFLIYFQGNSAPDKSGLPSDRFSAERTGGSVSTLTIQRTQQEDSAVYLCASSSQGRNTEAFFGQGTRLTVV.

The chain recombines TRBV7-6 with TRBJ1-1, with D perhaps matching TRBD1 (6 bases). Trimming shortened V by 5 bases and J by 0 bases, and 10 bases separated the two germline ends. This CDR3 is 14 amino acids long. Germline loops: CDR1 SGHVS, CDR2 FNYEAQ. In DNA form, the CDR3 reads TGTGCCAGCAGCCCGCGGACAGTGAACACTGAAGCTTTCTTT. This encodes CASSPRTVNTEAFF.

This rearrangement joins TRBV10-2 to TRBJ1-4, with 10 bases matching TRBD1. The junction had 4 bases not matched to a gene; V was cut back by 4 bases and J by 11 bases. The CDR3 is 13 amino acids. Germline values: CDR1 WSHSY, CDR2 SAAADI. CDR3 residues: CASSGQGAGKLFF. Here the CDR3 DNA reads TGCGCCAGCAGTGGACAGGGGGCGGGGAAACTGTTTTTT.

The chain is built from TRBV9 and TRBJ2-5; D is uncertain. The CDR3 is 14 amino acids. Trimming cost V 4 bases and J 5 bases, with 15 bases left between them. Per germline, CDR1 SGDLS and CDR2 YYNGEE. The CDR3 DNA follows: TGTGCCAGCAGCCTTCTAGTTTTCTCGGAGACCCAGTACTTC. This encodes CASSLLVFSETQYF.

This clone appeared a single time. The chain combines TRBV6-6 with TRBJ2-1; no firm D call. From germline, CDR1 is MNHNY and CDR2 SVGAGI (reference sequence). V was pared by 3 bases and J by 6 bases, with 6 bases between. This CDR3 is 12 amino acids long. For the CDR3, the DNA is TGTGCCAGCAGTTATGAGTTCAATGAGCAGTTCTTC. This codes for CASSYEFNEQFF.

This chain joins TRBV6-5 and TRBJ1-4; D unresolved. Germline CDR1 and CDR2: MNHEY and SVGAGI. This CDR3 comprises 15 residues. V was clipped by 5 bases and J by 3 bases, with 13 bases between them. The CDR3 here is CASSRTAVANEKLFF. DNA of the CDR3: TGTGCCAGCAGTCGTACGGCGGTGGCTAATGAAAAACTGTTTTTT.

V and J are TRBV30 and TRBJ2-5; tentative D call: TRBD1 (5 bases). The V and J ends lost 5 bases and 5 bases respectively, with 15 bases between them. Germline CDR1 is GTSNPN and CDR2 is SVGIG (reference sequence). The CDR3 loop spans 13 amino acids. The chain's CDR3 is CAWSLGAVETQYF. CDR3 coding DNA: TGTGCCTGGTCCCTAGGGGCTGTGGAGACCCAGTACTTC.

The V and J genes are TRBV18 and TRBJ2-5; TRBD1 aligns across 11 bases. Judging by the DNA end, TRBJ2-7 fits better; the J call may be wrong. The CDR3 has 16 amino acids. Germline CDR1 reads KGHSH; CDR2 reads LQKENI. CDR3 in amino acids: CASSPSSGQGAYEQYF. CDR3 nucleotide sequence: TGTGCCAGCTCACCATCATCGGGACAGGGGGCCTACGAGCAGTACTTC.

The chain has TRBV6-1 and TRBJ2-3; 11 nucleotides align to TRBD2. The CDR3 runs 14 residues. Germline-derived CDR1 and CDR2 are MNHNS and SASEGT. The V gene end was trimmed by 10 bases and the J gene end by 2 bases; junction bases not matched to a gene: 5. This CDR3 reads CATHSGRVTDTQYF. Here the CDR3 DNA reads TGTGCCACCCATAGCGGGAGGGTCACAGATACGCAGTATTTT.

This clone has just one count. This chain links TRBV5-5 with TRBJ2-1, with D possibly TRBD2 on 6 matching bases. This CDR3 is 14 amino acids long. The V and J ends lost 3 bases and 7 bases respectively, with 14 bases between them. CDR1 and CDR2 (germline): SGHKS, YYEKEE (reference sequence). In DNA, the CDR3 is TGTGCCAGCAGCTGGGAGGCCCTCCCTAATGAGCAGTTCTTC. Encoded protein: CASSWEALPNEQFF.

The chain joins TRBV7-2 to TRBJ1-1, with D possibly matching TRBD1 (5 bases). V lost 0 bases and J 1 base, leaving 12 bases between the germline ends. CDR1 SGHTA and CDR2 FQGNSA come from the germline V gene. The CDR3 spans 16 residues. In DNA form, the CDR3 reads TGTGCCAGCAGCTTAGCCGCTGTCGGGGGGAACACTGAAGCTTTCTTT. Its protein product is CASSLAAVGGNTEAFF. The complete variable domain, with remaining parts taken from reference TRBV7-2 and TRBJ1-1, reads GAGVSQSPSNKVTEKGKDVELRCDPISGHTALYWYRQSLGQGLEFLIYFQGNSAPDKSGLPSDRFSAERTGGSVSTLTIQRTQQEDSAVYLCASSLAAVGGNTEAFFGQGTRLTVV.

This clone has only a few counts. The chain combines TRBV25-1 with TRBJ1-5; 10 bases agree with TRBD1. The CDR3 extends over 14 amino acids. CDR1 is MGHDK, CDR2 SYGVNS, per germline. V trimming: 3 bases; J trimming: 5 bases; junction bases outside the gene matches: 1. The CDR3 protein is CASSDGTGDQPQHF. CDR3 DNA: TGTGCCAGCAGTGACGGGACAGGGGATCAGCCCCAGCATTTT.

The V gene is TRBV9, the J gene TRBJ2-5, with TRBD2 identical over 13 bases. The assigned J gene may be wrong: the sequence end matches TRBJ2-7 better. CDR3 length: 15 residues. Germline V gene sequence: CDR1 SGDLS, CDR2 YYNGEE. The CDR3 spells CASSAGLAGVYEQYF. For the CDR3, the DNA is TGTGCCAGCAGCGCCGGACTAGCGGGAGTTTACGAGCAGTACTTC.

A word on this clone: A junction end diverges from the germline sequence, so it may reflect a read error. The CDR3 loop reads CAISESYISPLHF. The CDR3 nucleotides read TGTGCCATCAGTGAGTCGTATATTTCACCCCTCCACTTT. The chain has TRBV10-3 and TRBJ1-6; no firm D call. The CDR3 runs to 13 residues. The germline gives CDR1 ENHRY, CDR2 SYGVKD.

V gene TRBV5-8 combines with J gene TRBJ2-3; TRBD1 agrees at 12 bases. Germline V gene data show CDR1 as SGHTS and CDR2 as YDEGEE. V gave up 4 bases and J gave up 3 bases; unmatched junction bases: 3. The CDR3 runs 15 residues. The chain's CDR3 is CASSPGQGATDTQYF. The CDR3 coding sequence is TGTGCCAGCAGCCCGGGACAGGGGGCAACAGATACGCAGTATTTT.

The chain couples TRBV5-1 to TRBJ1-2; 7 bases line up with TRBD1. Looked up from germline, CDR1 is SGHRS and CDR2 is YFSETQ. The CDR3 spans 15 residues. The trim removed 4 bases at V and 0 bases at J, leaving 6 bases unmatched. CDR3 loop: CASSSQGEANYGYTF. For the CDR3, the DNA is TGCGCCAGCAGCAGCCAGGGGGAGGCTAACTATGGCTACACCTTC.

The CDR3 DNA follows: TGTGCCAGCAGTTACTCGATAGGAGCCAGCACAGATACGCAGTATTTT. This codes for CASSYSIGASTDTQYF. The chain couples TRBV6-5 to TRBJ2-3; D uncertain. V was cut by 0 bases and J by 0 bases, with 10 bases left in between. This CDR3 spans 16 amino acids. Looked up from germline, CDR1 is MNHEY and CDR2 is SVGAGI.

The rearrangement joins TRBV5-1 to TRBJ2-1; D is unresolved. Germline V CDR1 and CDR2: SGHRS, YFSETQ. This CDR3 comprises 13 residues. Trimming removed 0 bases at V and 7 bases at J, with 8 bases between. The CDR3 region has the DNA TGCGCCAGCAGCTTGGATAGAGTTAATGAGCAGTTCTTC. Translated: CASSLDRVNEQFF.